Given below is one T cell receptor beta chain in context. This clone occurred a few times. Its binding antigen is unknown. No qualities accompany the bases; no much larger clone lies one base away. This sample was taken from a study of control samples from healthy donors and cancer patients (dated by TCRdb to 2018 to 2020). Libraries came from the immunoSEQ multiplex PCR assay. Drawn from immuneACCESS, this table holds only the in-frame rearrangements with V and J called that TCRdb kept. Clones are partly lost; checked studies trace under half to an unresolved V gene and leave the rest unexplained. The sample includes about 120,000 clones, with about 89% observed a single time. The top ten clones comprise almost 40% of the sample. Including cysteine and phenylalanine, the CDR3 has 14 amino acids. Kept here is only the CDR3 DNA, which spans 42 bases and is read in frame from base 1. The germline V gene (reference sequence) yields GTSNPN for CDR1 and SVGIG for CDR2. At the junction V is shortened by 0 bases and J by 6 bases; bases outside the gene matches: 7.

The clonotype was recovered from a man aged 50-60 years in good health. The sequenced sample was blood. Rearrangement joined TRBV30 to TRBJ1-2; 7 of the junction bases match TRBD1. The nucleotide sequence is given as TGTGCCTGGAGTGTGACAGGGAATCGGAATGGCTACACCTTC. This gives the protein CAWSVTGNRNGYTF.